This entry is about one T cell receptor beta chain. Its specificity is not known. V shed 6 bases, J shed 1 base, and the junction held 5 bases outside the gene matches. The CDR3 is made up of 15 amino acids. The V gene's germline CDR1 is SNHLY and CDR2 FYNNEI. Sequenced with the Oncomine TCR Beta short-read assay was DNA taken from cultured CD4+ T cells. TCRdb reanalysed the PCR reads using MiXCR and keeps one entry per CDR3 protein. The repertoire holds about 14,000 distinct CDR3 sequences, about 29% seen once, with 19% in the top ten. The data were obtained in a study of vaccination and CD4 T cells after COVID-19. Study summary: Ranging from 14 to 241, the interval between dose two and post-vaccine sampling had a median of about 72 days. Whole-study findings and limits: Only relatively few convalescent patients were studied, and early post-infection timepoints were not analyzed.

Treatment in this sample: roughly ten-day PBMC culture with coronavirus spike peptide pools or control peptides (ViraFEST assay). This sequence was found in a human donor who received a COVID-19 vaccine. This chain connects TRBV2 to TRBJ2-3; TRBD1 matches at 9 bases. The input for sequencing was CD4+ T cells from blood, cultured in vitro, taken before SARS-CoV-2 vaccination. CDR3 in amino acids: CASSADRGGTDTQYF. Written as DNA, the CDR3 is TGTGCCAGCAGCGCCGACAGGGGGGGCACAGATACGCAGTATTTT.